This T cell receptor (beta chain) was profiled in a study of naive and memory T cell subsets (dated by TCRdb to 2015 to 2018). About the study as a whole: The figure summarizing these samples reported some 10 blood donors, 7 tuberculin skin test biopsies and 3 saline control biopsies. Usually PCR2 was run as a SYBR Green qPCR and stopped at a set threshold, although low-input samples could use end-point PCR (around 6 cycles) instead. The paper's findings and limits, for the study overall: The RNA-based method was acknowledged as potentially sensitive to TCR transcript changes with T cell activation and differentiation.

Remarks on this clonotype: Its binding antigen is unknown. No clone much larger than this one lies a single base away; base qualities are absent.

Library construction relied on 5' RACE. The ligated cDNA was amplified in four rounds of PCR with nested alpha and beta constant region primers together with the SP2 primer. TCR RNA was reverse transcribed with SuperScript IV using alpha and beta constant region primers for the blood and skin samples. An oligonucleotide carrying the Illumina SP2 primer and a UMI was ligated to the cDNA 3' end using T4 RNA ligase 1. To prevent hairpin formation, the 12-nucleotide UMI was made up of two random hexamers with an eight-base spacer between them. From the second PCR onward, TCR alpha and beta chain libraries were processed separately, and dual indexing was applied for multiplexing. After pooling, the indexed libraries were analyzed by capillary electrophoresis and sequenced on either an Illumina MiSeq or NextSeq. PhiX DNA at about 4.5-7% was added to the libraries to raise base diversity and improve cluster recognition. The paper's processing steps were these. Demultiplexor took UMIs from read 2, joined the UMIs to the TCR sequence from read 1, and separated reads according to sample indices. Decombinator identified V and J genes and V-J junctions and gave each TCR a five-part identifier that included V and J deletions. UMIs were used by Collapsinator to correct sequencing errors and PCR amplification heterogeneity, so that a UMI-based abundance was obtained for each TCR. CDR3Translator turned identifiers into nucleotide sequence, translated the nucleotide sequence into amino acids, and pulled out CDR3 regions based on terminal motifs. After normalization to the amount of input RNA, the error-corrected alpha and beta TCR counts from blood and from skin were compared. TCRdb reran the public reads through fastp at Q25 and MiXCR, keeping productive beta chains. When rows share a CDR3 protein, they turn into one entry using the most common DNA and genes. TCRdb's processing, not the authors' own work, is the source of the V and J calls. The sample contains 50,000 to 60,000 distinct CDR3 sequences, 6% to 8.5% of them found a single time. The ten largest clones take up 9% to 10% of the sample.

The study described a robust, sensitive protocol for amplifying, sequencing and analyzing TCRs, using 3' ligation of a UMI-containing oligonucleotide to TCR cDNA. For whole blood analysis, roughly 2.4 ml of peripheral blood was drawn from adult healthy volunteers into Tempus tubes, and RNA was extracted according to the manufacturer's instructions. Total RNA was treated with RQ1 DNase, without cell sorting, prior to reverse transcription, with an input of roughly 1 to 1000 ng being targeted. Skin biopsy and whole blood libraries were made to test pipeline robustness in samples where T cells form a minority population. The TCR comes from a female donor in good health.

The nucleotide sequence is TGTGCCAGCACGCAGGGTGGGAGACAAGAGACCCAGTACTTC. Its amino acids are CASTQGGRQETQYF. The chain uses TRBV5-5 and TRBJ2-5; the D region may be TRBD1 or TRBD2, each matching 5 bases equally. Based on the germline V gene (reference sequence), the CDR1 and CDR2 sequences are SGHKS and YYEKEE. The CDR3 contains 14 residues, cysteine and phenylalanine counted. Only CDR3 DNA remains: 42 bases, in frame from the first base. Trimming removed 6 bases from V and 2 bases from J, leaving 14 bases between the germline ends.